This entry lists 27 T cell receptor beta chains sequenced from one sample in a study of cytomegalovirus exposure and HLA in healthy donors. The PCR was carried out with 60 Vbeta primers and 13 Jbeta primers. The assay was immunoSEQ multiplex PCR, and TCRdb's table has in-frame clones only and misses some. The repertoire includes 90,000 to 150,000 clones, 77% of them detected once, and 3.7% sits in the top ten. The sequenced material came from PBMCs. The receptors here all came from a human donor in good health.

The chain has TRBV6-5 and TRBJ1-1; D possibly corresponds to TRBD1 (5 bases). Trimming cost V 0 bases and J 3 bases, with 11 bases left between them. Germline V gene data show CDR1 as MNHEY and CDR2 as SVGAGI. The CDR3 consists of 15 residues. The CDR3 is CASSYSSRVYTEAFF. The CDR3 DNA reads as TGTGCCAGCAGTTACTCGTCCAGGGTGTACACTGAAGCTTTCTTT.

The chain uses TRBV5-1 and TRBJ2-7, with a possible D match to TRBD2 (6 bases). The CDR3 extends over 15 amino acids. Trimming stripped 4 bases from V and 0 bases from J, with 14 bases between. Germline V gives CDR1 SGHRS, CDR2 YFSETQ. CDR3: CASSPQAGSSYEQYF. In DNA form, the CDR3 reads TGCGCCAGCAGCCCCCAAGCCGGGAGCTCCTACGAGCAGTACTTC.

CDR3 DNA: TGTGCCAGCAGTTTCGCCGGTCGGGTGAACACTGAAGCTTTCTTT. Residues: CASSFAGRVNTEAFF. The chain is built from TRBV28 and TRBJ1-1; D remains unclear. The V gene lost 3 bases and the J gene lost 0 bases, with 11 bases spanning the gap. The CDR3 has 15 amino acids. Germline V CDR1 and CDR2: MDHEN, SYDVKM.

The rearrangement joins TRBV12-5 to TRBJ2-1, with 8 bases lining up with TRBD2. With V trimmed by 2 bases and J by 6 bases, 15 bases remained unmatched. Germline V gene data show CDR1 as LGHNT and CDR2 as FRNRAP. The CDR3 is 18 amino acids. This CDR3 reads CASGLLLSGSWESNEQFF. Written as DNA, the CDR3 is TGTGCTAGTGGTTTGCTACTCAGCGGGAGCTGGGAAAGCAATGAGCAGTTCTTC.

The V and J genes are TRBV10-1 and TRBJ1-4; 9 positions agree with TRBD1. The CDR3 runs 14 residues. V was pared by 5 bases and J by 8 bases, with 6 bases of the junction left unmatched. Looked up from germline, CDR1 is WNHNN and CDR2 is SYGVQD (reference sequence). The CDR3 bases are TGCGCCAGCAGTCGGGACAGGGAAGAAGAAAAACTGTTTTTT. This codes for CASSRDREEEKLFF.

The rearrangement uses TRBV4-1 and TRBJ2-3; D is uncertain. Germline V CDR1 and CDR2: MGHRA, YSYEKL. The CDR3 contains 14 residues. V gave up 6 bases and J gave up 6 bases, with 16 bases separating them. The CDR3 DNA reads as TGCGCCAGCAGTCCTACTCCTGACGGGGATACGCAGTATTTT. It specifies CASSPTPDGDTQYF.

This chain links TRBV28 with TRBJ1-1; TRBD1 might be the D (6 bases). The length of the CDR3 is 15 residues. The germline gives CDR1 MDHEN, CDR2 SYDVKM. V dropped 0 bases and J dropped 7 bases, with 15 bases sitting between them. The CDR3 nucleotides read TGTGCCAGCAGTTTATGGTATGCAGGGGCCTATGAAGCTTTCTTT. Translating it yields CASSLWYAGAYEAFF.

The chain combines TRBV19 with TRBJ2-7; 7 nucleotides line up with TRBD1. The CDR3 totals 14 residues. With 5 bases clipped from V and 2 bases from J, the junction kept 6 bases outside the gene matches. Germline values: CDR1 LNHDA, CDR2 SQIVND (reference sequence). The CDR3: CASSSQGPTYEQYF. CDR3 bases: TGTGCCAGTAGTTCACAGGGGCCAACCTACGAGCAGTACTTC. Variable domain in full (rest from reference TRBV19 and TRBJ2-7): DGGITQSPKYLFRKEGQNVTLSCEQNLNHDAMYWYRQDPGQGLRLIYYSQIVNDFQKGDIAEGYSVSREKKESFPLTVTSAQKNPTAFYLCASSSQGPTYEQYFGPGTRLTVT.

The CDR3 bases are TGTGCCAGCTCCCTCGAGGACAGGAGGAACACCGGGGAGCTGTTTTTT. Its translation: CASSLEDRRNTGELFF. V gene TRBV18 combines with J gene TRBJ2-2; 7 nucleotides align to TRBD1. Germline CDR1 is KGHSH and CDR2 is LQKENI. V lost 6 bases to trimming and J lost 1 base; unmatched junction nucleotides: 8. There are 16 residues in the CDR3.

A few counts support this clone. CDR3 nucleotides: TGTGCCAGCAGCCCACGGACTAGCGGGAGGAAGGCGCAGTACTTC. Protein product: CASSPRTSGRKAQYF. This rearrangement joins TRBV6-6 to TRBJ2-7, with TRBD2 matching over 14 bases. The CDR3 loop spans 15 amino acids. Germline loops: CDR1 MNHNY, CDR2 SVGAGI (reference sequence). With 6 bases clipped from V and 9 bases from J, the junction kept 10 bases outside the gene matches.

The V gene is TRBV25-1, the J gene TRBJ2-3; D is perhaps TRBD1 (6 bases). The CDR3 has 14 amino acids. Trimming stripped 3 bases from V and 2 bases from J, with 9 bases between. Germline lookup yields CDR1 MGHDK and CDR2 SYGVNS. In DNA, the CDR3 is TGTGCCAGCAGTGAGACAGGATTCACAGATACGCAGTATTTT. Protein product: CASSETGFTDTQYF.

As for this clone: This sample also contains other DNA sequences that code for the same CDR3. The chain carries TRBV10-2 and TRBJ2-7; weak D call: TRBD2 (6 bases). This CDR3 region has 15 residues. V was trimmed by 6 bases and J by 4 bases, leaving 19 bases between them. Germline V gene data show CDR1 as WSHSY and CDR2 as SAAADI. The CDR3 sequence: CASSPGETRDYEQYF. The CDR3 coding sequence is TGCGCCAGCAGCCCGGGAGAGACCCGAGATTACGAGCAGTACTTC.

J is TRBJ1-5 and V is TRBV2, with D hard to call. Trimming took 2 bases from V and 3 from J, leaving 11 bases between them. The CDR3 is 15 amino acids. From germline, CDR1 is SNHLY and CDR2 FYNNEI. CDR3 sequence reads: CASSEYGLPNQPQHF. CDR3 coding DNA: TGTGCCAGCAGTGAATATGGACTGCCCAATCAGCCCCAGCATTTT.

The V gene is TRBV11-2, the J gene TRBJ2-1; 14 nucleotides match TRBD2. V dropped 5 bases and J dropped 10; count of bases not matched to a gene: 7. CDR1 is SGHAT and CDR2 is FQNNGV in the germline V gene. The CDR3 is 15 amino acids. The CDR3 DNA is TGTGCCAGCAGCCGGGGACTAGCGGGGGAAGGGGAGCAGTTCTTC. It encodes CASSRGLAGEGEQFF.

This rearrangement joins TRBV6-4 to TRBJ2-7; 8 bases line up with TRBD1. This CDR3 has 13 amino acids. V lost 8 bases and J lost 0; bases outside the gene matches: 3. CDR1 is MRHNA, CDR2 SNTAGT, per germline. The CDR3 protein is CASYRGFSYEQYF. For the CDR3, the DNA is TGTGCCAGCTACAGGGGGTTCTCCTACGAGCAGTACTTC.

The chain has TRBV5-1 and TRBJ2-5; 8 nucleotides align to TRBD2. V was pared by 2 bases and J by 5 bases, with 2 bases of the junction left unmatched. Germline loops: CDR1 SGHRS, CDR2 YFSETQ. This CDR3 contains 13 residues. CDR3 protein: CASSFREGETQYF. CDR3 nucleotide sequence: TGCGCCAGCAGCTTTCGGGAGGGGGAGACCCAGTACTTC.

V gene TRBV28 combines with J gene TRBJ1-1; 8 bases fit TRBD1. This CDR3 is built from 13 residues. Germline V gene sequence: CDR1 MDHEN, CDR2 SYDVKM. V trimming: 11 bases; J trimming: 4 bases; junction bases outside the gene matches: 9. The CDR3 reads CASRTGSGTEAFF. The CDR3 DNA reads TGTGCCTCCCGGACAGGGTCCGGCACTGAAGCTTTCTTT.

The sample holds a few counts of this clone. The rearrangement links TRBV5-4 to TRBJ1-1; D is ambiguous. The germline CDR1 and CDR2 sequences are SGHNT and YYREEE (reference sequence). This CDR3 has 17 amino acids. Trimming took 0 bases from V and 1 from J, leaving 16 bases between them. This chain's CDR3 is CASSLDLGRGTNTEAFF. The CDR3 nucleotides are TGTGCCAGCAGCTTGGATCTGGGTCGGGGTACGAACACTGAAGCTTTCTTT.

The chain's CDR3 is CATGTGPNYGYTF. The CDR3 region has the DNA TGTGCCACAGGGACAGGACCTAACTATGGCTACACCTTC. This chain links TRBV6-1 with TRBJ1-2, with 8 positions matching TRBD1. The germline gives CDR1 MNHNS, CDR2 SASEGT. The CDR3 is 13 amino acids. V was pared by 10 bases and J by 0 bases, with 4 bases of the junction left unmatched.

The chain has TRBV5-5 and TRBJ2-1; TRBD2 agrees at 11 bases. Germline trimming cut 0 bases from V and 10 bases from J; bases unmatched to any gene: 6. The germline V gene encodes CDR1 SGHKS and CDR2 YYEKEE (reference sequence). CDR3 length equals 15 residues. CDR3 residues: CASSLVLAGVREQFF. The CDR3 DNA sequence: TGTGCCAGCAGCTTGGTACTAGCGGGAGTCCGGGAGCAGTTCTTC.

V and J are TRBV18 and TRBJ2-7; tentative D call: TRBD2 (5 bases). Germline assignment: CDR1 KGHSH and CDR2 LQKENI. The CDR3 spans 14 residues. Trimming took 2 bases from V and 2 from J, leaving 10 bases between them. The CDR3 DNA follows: TGTGCCAGCTCACCAAGCCGAGGGACCTACGAGCAGTACTTC. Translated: CASSPSRGTYEQYF. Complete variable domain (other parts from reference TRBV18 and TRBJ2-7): NAGVMQNPRHLVRRRGQEARLRCSPMKGHSHVYWYRQLPEEGLKFMVYLQKENIIDESGMPKERFSAEFPKEGPSILRIQQVVRGDSAAYFCASSPSRGTYEQYFGPGTRLTVT.

CDR3 in DNA: TGTGCCAGCAGACGGACAGAACAAGAGACCCAGTACTTC. Amino acids: CASRRTEQETQYF. The gene calls are TRBV2 and TRBJ2-5, with D possibly being TRBD1 (6 bases). CDR3 length: 13 residues. V was clipped by 6 bases and J by 2 bases, with 10 bases between them. The germline gives CDR1 SNHLY, CDR2 FYNNEI.

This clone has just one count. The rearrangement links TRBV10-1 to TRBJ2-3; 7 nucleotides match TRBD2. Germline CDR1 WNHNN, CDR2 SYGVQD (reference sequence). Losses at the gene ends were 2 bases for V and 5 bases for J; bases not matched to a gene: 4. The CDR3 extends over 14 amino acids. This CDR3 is CASSEAGVGDTQYF. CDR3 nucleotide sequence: TGCGCCAGCAGTGAGGCGGGAGTGGGAGATACGCAGTATTTT.

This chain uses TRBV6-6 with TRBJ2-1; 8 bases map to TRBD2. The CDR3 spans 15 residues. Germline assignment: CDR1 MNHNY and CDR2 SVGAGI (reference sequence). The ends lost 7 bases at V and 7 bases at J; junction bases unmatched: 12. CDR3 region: CASTRASGSVNEQFF. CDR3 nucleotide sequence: TGTGCCAGCACCCGAGCAAGCGGGAGCGTAAATGAGCAGTTCTTC.

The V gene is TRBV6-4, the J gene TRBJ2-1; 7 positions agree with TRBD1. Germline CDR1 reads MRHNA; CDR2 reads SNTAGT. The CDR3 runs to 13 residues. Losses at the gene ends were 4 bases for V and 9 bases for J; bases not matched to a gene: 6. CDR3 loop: CASSADNRGEQFF. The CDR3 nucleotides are TGTGCCAGCAGTGCCGACAACAGGGGTGAGCAGTTCTTC.

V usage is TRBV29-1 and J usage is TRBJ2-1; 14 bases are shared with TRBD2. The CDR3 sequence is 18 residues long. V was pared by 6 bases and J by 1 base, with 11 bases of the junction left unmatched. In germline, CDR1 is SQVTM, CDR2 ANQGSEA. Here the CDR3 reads CSVIRGLAGDSSYNEQFF. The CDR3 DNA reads TGCAGCGTAATTAGGGGACTAGCGGGAGATTCGTCCTACAATGAGCAGTTCTTC.

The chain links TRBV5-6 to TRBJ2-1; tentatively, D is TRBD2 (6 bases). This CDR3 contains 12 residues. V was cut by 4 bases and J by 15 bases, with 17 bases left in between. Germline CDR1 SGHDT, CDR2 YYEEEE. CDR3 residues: CASSPKAGRRFF. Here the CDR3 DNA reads TGTGCCAGCAGCCCCAAAGCGGGCCGAAGGTTCTTC.